This is a list of T cell receptor beta chains from one sample in a study of blood T cell repertoires in COVID-19. The table came from immunoSEQ multiplex PCR; TCRdb's copy has only in-frame clones and leaves some out. Of 200,000 to 300,000 clones listed, around four fifths are singletons. Sequences were obtained from peripheral blood. The receptors here all came from a woman aged 60-70 years with active or convalescent COVID-19. Each CDR3 is given with its conserved first and last residue. Each record gives: clone size, J gene, D gene, CDR3 length, V gene, CDR3 DNA, CDR3 protein. The D gene is left open where the match is weak. Where a row states a size, it is once, few, many or the class of an expanded clone; other rows omit it.

-	TRBJ1-2	TRBD1	15	TRBV18	TGTGCCAGCTCACCAAAACAGGGGGCGAGCTATGGCTACACCTTC	CASSPKQGASYGYTF
-	TRBJ2-2	TRBD2	16	TRBV30	TGTGCCTGGAGTGGACTAGCGGGAGGTCGTGCCGGGGAGCTGTTTTTT	CAWSGLAGGRAGELFF
-	TRBJ2-3	TRBD1	14	TRBV5-1	TGCGCCAGCAGCACCCAGGGGGCCGGAGATACGCAGTATTTT	CASSTQGAGDTQYF
-	TRBJ2-1	-	15	TRBV7-9	TGTGCCAGCAGCTTAGTTAGATCCTCCTACAATGAGCAGTTCTTC	CASSLVRSSYNEQFF
-	TRBJ1-4	TRBD1	14	TRBV4-1	TGCGCCAGCAGCCAAGGACAGGGATGGGAAAAACTGTTTTTT	CASSQGQGWEKLFF
-	TRBJ2-1	TRBD1	14	TRBV15	TGTGCCACCAGCAGACTGGGACAGGGCGATGAGCAGTTCTTC	CATSRLGQGDEQFF
-	TRBJ2-5	TRBD2	18	TRBV11-2	TGTGCCAGCAGCTTGTGGCCTAGCGGGGGGCCGAGTCCAGAGACCCAGTACTTC	CASSLWPSGGPSPETQYF
few	TRBJ2-5	TRBD1	16	TRBV10-3	TGTGCCATCAGTGAGTCAGGGGGACAGTACCAAGAGACCCAGTACTTC	CAISESGGQYQETQYF
-	TRBJ1-2	-	12	TRBV29-1	TGCAGCGTTGGGGGGGGTAACTATGGCTACACCTTC	CSVGGGNYGYTF
few	TRBJ2-1	TRBD2	15	TRBV5-4	TGTGCCAGCAGCTTGGCCGGGGGGTACCAGAATGAGCAGTTCTTC	CASSLAGGYQNEQFF
few	TRBJ2-2	TRBD1	16	TRBV7-2	TGTGCCAGCAGCTTACAGGCGGACAGGGGGACCGGGGAGCTGTTTTTT	CASSLQADRGTGELFF
-	TRBJ2-3	TRBD2	16	TRBV5-1	TGCGCCAGCAGCTTGGGCGGGAGGGCCGGCACAGATACGCAGTATTTT	CASSLGGRAGTDTQYF
-	TRBJ2-7	-	16	TRBV4-1	TGCGCCAGCAGCCAAGATGGTAGCGAGGGATGGGGAGAGCAGTACTTC	CASSQDGSEGWGEQYF
-	TRBJ2-1	-	16	TRBV25-1	TGTGCCAGCAGTGTGTTAGGAGGGGGCCATAACAATGAGCAGTTCTTC	CASSVLGGGHNNEQFF
-	TRBJ1-4	-	14	TRBV19	TGTGCCAGTAATTTCAGGGGAGAGAGCGAAAAACTGTTTTTT	CASNFRGESEKLFF